This T cell receptor (beta chain) appears in the sequencing data of a study of cytomegalovirus exposure and HLA in healthy donors. It was with 60 Vbeta and 13 Jbeta primers that the PCR ran. Only in-frame clones appear in the TCRdb table, and some are missing; sequencing was by immunoSEQ multiplex PCR. Altogether approximately 120,000 clones are present, 76% being singletons, with the ten largest covering approximately 12%. Trimming took off 5 bases at V and 0 bases at J, with 7 bases between the two ends. This CDR3 has 13 residues. Germline lookup yields CDR1 MDHEN and CDR2 SYDVKM. General study results and limits: Prediction of most subjects' HLA-A and HLA-B alleles by TCR beta sequences was reportedly accurate. The authors later found TCR association rates varying by HLA locus, with DRB1 most and HLA-C fewest.

With respect to this clone: Its antigen remains unidentified.

This TCR came from a woman between 40 and 55 years old in good health and CMV-seropositive. The chain joins TRBV28 to TRBJ1-1; D is uncertain. The sample comprised PBMCs. The CDR3 nucleotides are TGTGCCAGCAGTCTGAGGGTGAACACTGAAGCTTTCTTT. Translating gives CASSLRVNTEAFF.